The next 10 T cell receptor beta chains were all read from a single sample in a study of blood T cells in healthy people across ages. Through a sample-barcoded 5' primer and a J-beta primer mix, a second PCR was run for roughly 6 to 12 cycles. TCRdb reprocessed the 5' RACE reads with MiXCR, giving one entry per CDR3 protein. The sample has 1.5 million to 2 million distinct CDR3 sequences; about two fifths are singletons. The specimen was blood. Source of these receptors: a human donor in good health.

The chain uses TRBV13 and TRBJ2-5; TRBD2 matches 10 bases. The CDR3 spans 14 residues. The junction had 8 bases not matched to a gene; V was cut back by 1 base and J by 12 bases. Germline lookup yields CDR1 PRHDT and CDR2 FYEKMQ (reference sequence). The CDR3 spells CASSLASSGGPKYF. As DNA, the CDR3 is TGTGCCAGCAGCTTAGCGTCTAGCGGGGGCCCAAAGTACTTC.

This clonotype appeared many times. The J gene is TRBJ2-5, the V gene TRBV4-2; D is undetermined. Trimming left V 2 bases short and J 4 bases short, with 8 bases between. Germline CDR1 is LGHNA and CDR2 is YNFKEQ. This CDR3 is 13 amino acids long. CDR3 DNA: TGTGCCAGCAGCCAATGGGGTGGAGAGACCCAGTACTTC. Residues: CASSQWGGETQYF.

The chain links TRBV4-1 to TRBJ2-1; TRBD1 matches 7 bases. V was clipped by 4 bases and J by 6 bases; unmatched bases: 9. The germline V gene encodes CDR1 MGHRA and CDR2 YSYEKL. This CDR3 comprises 15 residues. DNA for the CDR3: TGCGCCAGCAGCCCCAGGACAGGACGCTGCAATGAGCAGTTCTTC. Translated, it gives CASSPRTGRCNEQFF.

This clonotype came up a few times. This rearrangement joins TRBV10-3 to TRBJ1-2; TRBD1 matches 8 bases. After removal of 6 bases from V and 2 bases from J, the junction contained 5 bases not matched to a gene. The CDR3 consists of 14 residues. Germline V gene data show CDR1 as ENHRY and CDR2 as SYGVKD. CDR3 amino acids: CAIRTDRGNYGYTF. The DNA of the CDR3 is TGTGCCATCAGAACCGACAGGGGCAACTATGGCTACACCTTC.

The chain is built from TRBV27 and TRBJ1-1; D call uncertain. The germline V gene has CDR1 MNHEY and CDR2 SMNVEV (reference sequence). The CDR3 totals 12 residues. V was cut by 0 bases and J by 7 bases, with 6 bases left in between. CDR3 amino acids: CASSLSGNEAFF. The CDR3 DNA is TGTGCCAGCAGTTTATCGGGGAATGAAGCTTTCTTT.

This clonotype was observed a handful of times. V is TRBV12-5 and J is TRBJ1-2; D is uncertain. V lost 0 bases and J lost 5, with 16 bases in between. The CDR3 runs to 16 residues. Per germline, CDR1 LGHNT and CDR2 FRNRAP. Written as DNA, the CDR3 is TGTGCTAGTGGTTTGGTAGCAGGAGGCCTAACTTATGGCTACACCTTC. It specifies CASGLVAGGLTYGYTF.

The chain combines TRBV12-3 or TRBV12-4 with TRBJ1-6; TRBD1 aligns across 9 bases. The length of the CDR3 is 16 residues. J lost 9 bases, V lost 7 bases, and 13 bases had no gene match. CDR3 DNA sequence: TGTGCCAGCAAAATAAACCCGGGACAGGGTAGTTCACCCCTCCACTTT. Translating it yields CASKINPGQGSSPLHF.

This chain links TRBV7-9 with TRBJ1-2, with a possible D match to TRBD1 (5 bases). CDR1 SEHNR and CDR2 FQNEAQ come from the germline V gene (reference sequence). This CDR3 has 15 residues. V gave up 5 bases and J gave up 5 bases, with 18 bases separating them. CDR3 nucleotide sequence: TGTGCCAGCAGCCCAGTTGGGACGGGGATGTATGGCTACACCTTC. Protein product: CASSPVGTGMYGYTF.

The chain's CDR3 is CSAQTSSSYNEQFF. The DNA for the CDR3 is TGCAGTGCTCAAACTAGTAGCTCCTACAATGAGCAGTTCTTC. The rearrangement links TRBV20-1 to TRBJ2-1, with D perhaps matching TRBD2 (5 bases). In germline, CDR1 is DFQATT, CDR2 SNEGSKA (reference sequence). The V and J ends lost 5 bases and 0 bases respectively, with 11 bases between them. The CDR3 length is 14 residues.

About this clonotype itself: Compared with germline, one end of the junction differs, possibly owing to a read error. The chain recombines TRBV9 with TRBJ1-6; 8 bases fit TRBD1. There are 15 residues in the CDR3. Looked up from germline, CDR1 is SGDLS and CDR2 is YYNGEE. The DNA of the CDR3 is TGTGCCGGCAGCGGAGGGACAGGCGATAATTCACCCCTCCACTTT. Protein sequence: CAGSGGTGDNSPLHF.